This TCR beta chain was captured by sequencing in a study of beta chain features in type 1 diabetes. TCRB transcripts that were expressed got sequenced, as all of the isolated RNA had been reverse transcribed. Assay: immunoSEQ multiplex PCR; the TCRdb copy retains only in-frame clones and omits some. The sample holds just over 450,000 clones, 25% to 35% seen once. Study results and limitations: PCR could preferentially amplify shorter templates, alike in patients and controls. In comparison with healthy donors, patients had naive, central memory and Treg TCRB repertoires that appeared more similar. Whether HLA type influences TCRB rearrangement remained unresolved here.

With respect to this clone: As yet, its antigen is unknown.

Trimming stripped 4 bases from V and 0 bases from J, with 10 bases between. Germline CDR1 is LNHNV and CDR2 is YYDKDF (reference sequence). This CDR3 contains 15 residues. The sequence derives from a man between 18 and 29 years old in good health. Sample: naive CD4+ T cells from blood. The chain recombines TRBV15 with TRBJ1-5; D unresolved. This CDR3 is CATSMSPVSNQPQHF. The CDR3 DNA reads TGTGCCACCAGCATGAGTCCTGTTAGCAATCAGCCCCAGCATTTT. Combining the CDR3 with reference TRBV15 and TRBJ1-5 gives the whole variable domain DAMVIQNPRYQVTQFGKPVTLSCSQTLNHNVMYWYQQKSSQAPKLLFHYYDKDFNNEADTPDNFQSRRPNTSFCFLDIRSPGLGDTAMYLCATSMSPVSNQPQHFGDGTRLSIL.